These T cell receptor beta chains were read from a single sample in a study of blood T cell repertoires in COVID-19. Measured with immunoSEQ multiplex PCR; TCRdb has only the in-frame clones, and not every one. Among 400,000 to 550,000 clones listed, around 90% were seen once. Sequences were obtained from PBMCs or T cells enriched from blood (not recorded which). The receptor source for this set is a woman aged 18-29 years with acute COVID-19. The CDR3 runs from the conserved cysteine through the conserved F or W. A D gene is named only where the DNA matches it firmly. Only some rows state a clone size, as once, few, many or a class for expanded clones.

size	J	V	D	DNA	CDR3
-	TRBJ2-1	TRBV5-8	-	TGTGCCAGCAGCTTGGGCGGCAGACCTTACAATGAGCAGTTCTTC	CASSLGGRPYNEQFF
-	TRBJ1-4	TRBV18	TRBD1	TGTGCCAGCTCCCCACAGGGAACAGGGGTTGAAAAACTGTTTTTT	CASSPQGTGVEKLFF
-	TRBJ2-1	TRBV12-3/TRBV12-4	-	TGTGCCAGCACCCTGGGGAGGCGCGATGAGCAGTTCTTC	CASTLGRRDEQFF
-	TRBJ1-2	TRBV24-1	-	TGTGCCACCAGTGATTTGTCGGGAAATGGCTACACCTTC	CATSDLSGNGYTF
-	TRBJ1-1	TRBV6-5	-	TGTGCCAGCACCCCGACACCCCGGAACACTGAAGCTTTCTTT	CASTPTPRNTEAFF
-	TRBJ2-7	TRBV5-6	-	TGTGCCAGCAGCGACCCCCGGTCGGGGATCGAGCAGTACTTC	CASSDPRSGIEQYF
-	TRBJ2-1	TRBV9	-	TGTGCCAGCAGCGCCGGATTAACTAGTGAGCACAATGAGCAGTTCTTC	CASSAGLTSEHNEQFF
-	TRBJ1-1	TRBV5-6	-	TGTGCCAGCAGCTTGGCCGTGACTGCCTCAACAAGAGGTTTCTTT	CASSLAVTASTRGFF
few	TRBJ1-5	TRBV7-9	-	TGTGCCAGCAGCTTAGGGGCCGGGAGTCAGCCCCAGCATTTT	CASSLGAGSQPQHF
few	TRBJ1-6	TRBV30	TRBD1	TGTGCCTGGTTCCCAACAGGGGATTATAATTCACCCCTCCACTTT	CAWFPTGDYNSPLHF
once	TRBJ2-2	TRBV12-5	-	TGTGCTAGTGGTTTGGTACTATCGCAAACCGGGGAGCTGTTTTTT	CASGLVLSQTGELFF
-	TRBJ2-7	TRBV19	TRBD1	TGTGCCAGTAGTATCGGCAGGGGGCTCCGCTACGAGCAGTACTTC	CASSIGRGLRYEQYF
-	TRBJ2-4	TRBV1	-	TGCACCAGCAGCCAAGTTTACGGGCGGGGGACGGCCAAAAACATTCAGTACTTC	CTSSQVYGRGTAKNIQYF
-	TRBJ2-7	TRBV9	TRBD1	TGTGCCAGCAGACCCTCCGGGACAGGGTCCTACGAGCAGTACTTC	CASRPSGTGSYEQYF
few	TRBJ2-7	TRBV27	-	TGTGCCAGCACTCCGATCGGGGGTCCCTACGAGCAGTACTTC	CASTPIGGPYEQYF
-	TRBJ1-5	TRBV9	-	TGTGCCAGCAGCGTAGGGACAGAGACCTTTCAGCCCCAGCATTTT	CASSVGTETFQPQHF
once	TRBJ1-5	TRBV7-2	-	TGTGCCAGCAGCCTCCAATCCAGGGTCAATCAGCCCCAGCATTTT	CASSLQSRVNQPQHF
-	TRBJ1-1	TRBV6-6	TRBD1	TGTGCCAGCAGGGCATCTCCGGGACAGAGTAACACTGAAGCTTTCTTT	CASRASPGQSNTEAFF
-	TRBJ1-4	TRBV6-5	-	TGTGCCAGCAAGACACAGGGTTTTAATGAAAAACTGTTTTTT	CASKTQGFNEKLFF
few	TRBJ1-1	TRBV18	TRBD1	TGTGCCAGCTCACCACACTGGGACAGCTTGAACACTGAAGCTTTCTTT	CASSPHWDSLNTEAFF
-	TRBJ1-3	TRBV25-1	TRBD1	TGTGCCAGCAGTGAGATTGACAGGGGCATGGGAAACACCATATATTTT	CASSEIDRGMGNTIYF
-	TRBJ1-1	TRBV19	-	TGTGCCAGCAGTATTGGTCCGGGGGTCACTGAAGCTTTCTTT	CASSIGPGVTEAFF
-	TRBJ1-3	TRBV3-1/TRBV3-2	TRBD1	TGTGCCAGCAGCCCCAAGACAGGGGGCTATGGAAACACCATATATTTT	CASSPKTGGYGNTIYF
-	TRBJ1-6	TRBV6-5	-	TGTGCCACTGGGGAAAGACAGGTGAATTCACCCCTCCACTTT	CATGERQVNSPLHF
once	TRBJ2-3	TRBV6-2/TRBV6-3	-	TGTGCCAGCAGTTACGGGGGCCTAACTAGCACAGATACGCAGTATTTT	CASSYGGLTSTDTQYF
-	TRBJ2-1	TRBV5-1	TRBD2	TGCGCCAGCAGCTTGGGGACTAGCACATCAGGTAATGAGCAGTTCTTC	CASSLGTSTSGNEQFF
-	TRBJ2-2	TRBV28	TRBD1	TGTGCCAGCAGGGAAAGGGACAGCTACACCGGGGAGCTGTTTTTT	CASRERDSYTGELFF
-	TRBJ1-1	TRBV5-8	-	TGTGCCAGCAGCCTCGGGGGGGGGACTGAAGCTTTCTTT	CASSLGGGTEAFF
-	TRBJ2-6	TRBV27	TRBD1	TGTGCCAGCAGTCCGCCGGCGACAGGGGTTAGGACTGGGGCCAACGTCCTGACTTTC	CASSPPATGVRTGANVLTF
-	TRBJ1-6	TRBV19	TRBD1	TGTGCCAGTAGTATGCGGGACAGAGGGGGTTCACCCCTCCACTTT	CASSMRDRGGSPLHF
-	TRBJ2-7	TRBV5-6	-	TGTGCCAGCAACACCCGACACGGACTACAATACGAGCAGTACTTC	CASNTRHGLQYEQYF
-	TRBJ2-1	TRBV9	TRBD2	TGTGCCAGCAGCGTCCTTCGCGGGGGGGCCGGTGAGCAGTTCTTC	CASSVLRGGAGEQFF
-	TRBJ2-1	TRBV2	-	TGTGCCAGCAGTGGGGCAGATAGCTACAATGAGCAGTTCTTC	CASSGADSYNEQFF
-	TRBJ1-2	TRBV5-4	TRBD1	TGTGCCAGCAGCTACGGGGACAGGTCTTATGGCTACACCTTC	CASSYGDRSYGYTF
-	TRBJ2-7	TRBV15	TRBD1	TGTGCCACCAGCAGAGGCAGGGGGTTCAACGAGCAGTACTTC	CATSRGRGFNEQYF
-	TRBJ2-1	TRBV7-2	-	TGTGCCAGCAGCAAGAGGGGGGGCGATGAGCAGTTCTTC	CASSKRGGDEQFF
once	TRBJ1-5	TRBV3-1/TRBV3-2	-	TGTGCCAGCAGCCAGGGGGGGCCCCAGCATTTT	CASSQGGPQHF
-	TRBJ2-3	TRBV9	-	TGTGCCAGCAGCGCCTGGGGGCGTCAGGATACGCAGTATTTT	CASSAWGRQDTQYF
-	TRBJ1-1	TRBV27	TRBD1	TGTGCCAGCAGTCGAGGCCGGGACAGGGTAACTGAAGCTTTCTTT	CASSRGRDRVTEAFF
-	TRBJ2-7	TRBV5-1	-	TGCGCCAGCAGCTTAAGCGGCAACACCTACGAGCAGTACTTC	CASSLSGNTYEQYF
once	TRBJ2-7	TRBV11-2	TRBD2	TGTGCCAGCAGCTTAGAACTAGCGGGACACTACGAGCAGTACTTC	CASSLELAGHYEQYF
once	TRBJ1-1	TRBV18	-	TGTGCCAGCTCAGACCCCGGCTGGTTTCAGGACACTGAAGCTTTCTTT	CASSDPGWFQDTEAFF